This record looks at one TCR beta chain sequence and its context. Antigen unknown. Time point noted: blood 4 weeks post-SBRT, at nephrectomy. The treatment denotes: 15 Gy SBRT to primary tumor, nephrectomy 4 weeks later. Nephrectomy followed 15 Gy stereotactic body radiation by 4 weeks. The data originate from a study of radiation and T cells in renal cell carcinoma. Study-wide findings and caveats: Pretreatment tumor biopsies were lacking, so baseline clonotypes are unknown.

This CDR3 contains 14 residues. Germline V lookup: CDR1 LNHDA, CDR2 SQIVND (reference sequence). The V end lost 6 bases, the J end lost 1 base, and 11 bases lay between the germline ends. Assay used: immunoSEQ multiplex PCR; TCRdb lists only in-frame clones, some missing. Among some 100,000 clones, roughly 82% were seen once, and the ten largest hold 6% to 9%. The V and J genes are TRBV19 and TRBJ2-3; D uncertain. The specimen was blood, collected from a patient whose treatment included radiotherapy and nephrectomy. The TCR originated in a man between 60 and 75 years old with renal cell carcinoma. In nucleotides, the CDR3 is TGTGCCAGTAGGGTGCAAGGAGGCACAGATACGCAGTATTTT. This codes for CASRVQGGTDTQYF.